The sequence of this T cell receptor beta chain was determined in a study of cytomegalovirus exposure and HLA in healthy donors. Study as a whole: A subsequent analysis stated that the roughly 130 validation repertoires were run on the same platform as the roughly 710 first-cohort repertoires.

The CDR3 runs to 12 residues. The V gene's germline CDR1 is GTSNPN and CDR2 SVGIG (reference sequence). Trimming took 5 bases from V and 7 from J, leaving 14 bases between them. TCRdb's table, derived via immunoSEQ multiplex PCR, lists solely in-frame clones and lacks some. The data hold approximately 280,000 clones, with roughly 88% observed a single time. As concerns this clone: Its cognate antigen is unknown.

Study-level findings and limits: Subsequent analysis revealed that first-cohort TCR clusters tended to co-occur in the 120 validation repertoires.

The sample consisted of PBMCs. The source is a woman aged 18 to 35 in good health and CMV-seronegative. The V gene is TRBV30, the J gene TRBJ1-1, with a weak D call TRBD1 (6 bases). CDR3 sequence reads: CAWGSRGGEAFF. The CDR3 DNA reads TGTGCCTGGGGTAGTAGGGGGGGTGAAGCTTTCTTT.